This T cell receptor beta chain was recovered during a study of shared clonotypes between healthy human individuals. Study overall: There were three CD4 naive, three CD4 memory, two CD8 naive and one CD8 memory plates per donor.

Data came from immunoSEQ multiplex PCR; TCRdb stores just in-frame clones and leaves some out. The sample has about 2 million clones, approximately 95% seen once. This clone has ten or more counts. Antigen unknown. Germline V gene sequence: CDR1 SGHRS, CDR2 YFSETQ. Trimming removed 4 bases at V and 6 bases at J, with 14 bases between. The CDR3 runs 13 residues. Study conclusions and caveats: Sharing of clonotypes among donors was expected to vary with sequencing depth. The study sampled only blood, and tissue repertoires likely differ. Naive CD4 clonotype sharing across a few donors was about 5%.

This TCR came from a man aged 18 to 30 in good health. The genes are TRBV5-1 and TRBJ2-7; tentatively, D is TRBD2 (6 bases). Sequences were obtained from naive CD4+ T cells sorted from blood. Subset defined: CD45RA+ positively selected. CDR3 residues: CASSQVIGGEQYF. DNA of the CDR3: TGCGCCAGCAGCCAAGTAATCGGGGGCGAGCAGTACTTC.